This T cell receptor beta chain was sequenced during a study of CD8 T cells in ankylosing spondylitis. With regard to this clonotype: Its target is unknown.

TCRdb called the 5' RACE reads again in MiXCR, with one record for every CDR3 protein. The repertoire has about 480,000 distinct CDR3 sequences, 17% of them found once; the top ten carry 0.95% to 1.1%. The germline V gene encodes CDR1 MDHEN and CDR2 SYDVKM. V lost 5 bases and J lost 14, with 17 bases in between. This CDR3 has 12 residues. General study findings and limits: The authors reported significant enrichment of disease-linked clones in matched ankylosing spondylitis synovial fluid. Seemingly characteristic of ankylosing spondylitis blood was a TCR beta motif consisting of under ten highly homologous variants.

The sample comprised blood, either unsorted or a sorted T cell fraction (not recorded which). This chain connects TRBV28 to TRBJ2-3; the D gene is possibly TRBD1 (6 bases). This TCR derives from a male donor with ankylosing spondylitis. The CDR3 DNA follows: TGTGCCAGCAGTCAACGGCGGGCCAGGGGGTATTTT. Amino acids: CASSQRRARGYF. Variable domain in full (rest from reference TRBV28 and TRBJ2-3): DVKVTQSSRYLVKRTGEKVFLECVQDMDHENMFWYRQDPGLGLRLIYFSYDVKMKEKGDIPEGYSVSREKKERFSLILESASTNQTSMYLCASSQRRARGYFGPGTRLTVL.